The clone carrying this T cell receptor (beta chain) appeared a few times. Its matching antigen is unknown. V was trimmed by 5 bases and J by 10 bases, leaving 14 bases between them. The CDR3 has 13 amino acids. Germline CDR1 SGHVS, CDR2 FNYEAQ. The sample originates from a study of response to subunit inactivated influenza vaccine. Each CDR3 protein is one row after TCRdb ran MiXCR on the RT-PCR reads. The table has 800,000 to 1,000,000 distinct CDR3 sequences, around 20% seen once. Study-level points and caveats: Authors suggested each seasonal influenza vaccination recruits few new T cells.

Here the sequenced sample was PBMCs from blood, taken roughly 5 days after vaccination. The chain carries TRBV7-6 and TRBJ2-2; tentative D call: TRBD2 (5 bases). This receptor was taken from a middle-aged man who received an inactivated influenza vaccine. The DNA for the CDR3 is TGTGCCAGCAGCCCACTTGAGGGAGTGGAGCTGTTTTTT. Its translation: CASSPLEGVELFF.